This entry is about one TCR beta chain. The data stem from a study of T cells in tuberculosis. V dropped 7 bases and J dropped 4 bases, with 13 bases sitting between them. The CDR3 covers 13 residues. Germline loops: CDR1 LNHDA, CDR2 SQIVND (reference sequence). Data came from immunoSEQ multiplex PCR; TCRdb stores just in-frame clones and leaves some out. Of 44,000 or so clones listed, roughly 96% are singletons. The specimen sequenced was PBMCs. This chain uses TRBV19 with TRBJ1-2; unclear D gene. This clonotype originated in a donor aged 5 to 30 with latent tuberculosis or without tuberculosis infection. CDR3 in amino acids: CASNREEGYGYTF. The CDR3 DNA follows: TGTGCCAGTAACCGCGAGGAGGGCTATGGCTACACCTTC. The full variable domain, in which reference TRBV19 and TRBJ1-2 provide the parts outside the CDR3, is DGGITQSPKYLFRKEGQNVTLSCEQNLNHDAMYWYRQDPGQGLRLIYYSQIVNDFQKGDIAEGYSVSREKKESFPLTVTSAQKNPTAFYLCASNREEGYGYTFGSGTRLTVV.